This T cell receptor beta chain was identified in a study of blood T cell repertoires in COVID-19. About the study: Spain, Italy and the United States supplied samples that represented acute and convalescent COVID-19. T cells, B-cell-depleted T cells, or PBMCs provided the cDNA or gDNA that served as material.

This clone appeared once. In the study's own analysis: Reference gene primers were amplified, and this amplification served to estimate nucleated cell counts. TCRdb's copy holds only in-frame clones and misses some; the assay was immunoSEQ multiplex PCR. V and J calls and clone size are as listed in that table; D and trimming were resolved from the DNA. The sample includes about 250,000 clones, roughly 88% of them seen just once. The CDR3 spans 16 residues. With V trimmed by 6 bases and J by 7 bases, 11 bases remained unmatched. Germline assignment: CDR1 LGHDT and CDR2 YNNKEL (reference sequence). Seattle patients were enrolled during active infection and followed longitudinally.

The V call is TRBV3-1 (or the pseudogene TRBV3-2), the J call TRBJ2-2, with 10 bases identical to TRBD1. What was sequenced was peripheral blood. This clonotype was obtained from a woman aged 25 to 39 with COVID-19, enrolled during active disease. The CDR3 protein is CASRPPGQGIIGELFF. CDR3 nucleotides: TGTGCCAGCAGGCCCCCGGGACAGGGGATTATCGGGGAGCTGTTTTTT.